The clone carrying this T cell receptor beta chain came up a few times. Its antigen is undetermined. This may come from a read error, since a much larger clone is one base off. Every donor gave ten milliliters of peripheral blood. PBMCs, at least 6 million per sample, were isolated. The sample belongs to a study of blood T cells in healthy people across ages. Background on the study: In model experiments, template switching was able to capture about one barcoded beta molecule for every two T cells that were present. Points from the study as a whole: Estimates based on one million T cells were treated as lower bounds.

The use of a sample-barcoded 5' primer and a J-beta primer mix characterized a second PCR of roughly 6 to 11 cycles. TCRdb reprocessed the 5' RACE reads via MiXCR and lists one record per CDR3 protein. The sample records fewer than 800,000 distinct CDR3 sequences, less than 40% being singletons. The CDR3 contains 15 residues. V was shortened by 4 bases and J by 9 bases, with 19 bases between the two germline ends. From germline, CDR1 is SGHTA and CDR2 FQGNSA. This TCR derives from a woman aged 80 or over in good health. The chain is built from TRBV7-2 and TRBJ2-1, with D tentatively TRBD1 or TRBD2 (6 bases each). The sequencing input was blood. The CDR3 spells CASSSQGLGGSEQFF. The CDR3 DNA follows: TGTGCCAGCAGCTCACAGGGTTTGGGGGGCAGTGAGCAGTTCTTC.